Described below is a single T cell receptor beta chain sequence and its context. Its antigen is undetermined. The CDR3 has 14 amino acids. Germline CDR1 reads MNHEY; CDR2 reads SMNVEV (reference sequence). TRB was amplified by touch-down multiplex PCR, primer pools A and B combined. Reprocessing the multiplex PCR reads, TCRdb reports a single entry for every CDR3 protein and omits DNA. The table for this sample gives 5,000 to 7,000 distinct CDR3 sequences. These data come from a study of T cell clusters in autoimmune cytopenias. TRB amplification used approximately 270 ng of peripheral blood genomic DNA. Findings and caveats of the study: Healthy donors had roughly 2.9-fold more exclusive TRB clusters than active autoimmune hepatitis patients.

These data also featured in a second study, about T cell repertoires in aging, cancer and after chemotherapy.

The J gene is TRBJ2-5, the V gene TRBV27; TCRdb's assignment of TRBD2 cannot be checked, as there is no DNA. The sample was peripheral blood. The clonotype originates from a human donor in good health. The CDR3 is CASSISGGGETQYF.